The next 12 T cell receptor beta chains were all read from a single sample in a study of cytomegalovirus exposure and HLA in healthy donors. Both 60 Vbeta primers and 13 Jbeta primers went into the PCR. The protocol was immunoSEQ multiplex PCR, while the TCRdb copy is restricted to in-frame clones and leaves out a portion. The sample lists roughly 300,000 clones; roughly 85% were seen once. The sequencing input was PBMCs. Source of these receptors: a man in his forties in good health and CMV-seropositive.

The V gene is TRBV5-1, the J gene TRBJ1-2; TRBD1 is a possible D gene (5 bases). The V gene lost 0 bases and the J gene lost 7 bases, with 10 bases spanning the gap. CDR1 SGHRS and CDR2 YFSETQ come from the germline V gene. The CDR3 consists of 13 residues. CDR3: CASSLEGVGGYTF. CDR3 sequence (DNA): TGCGCCAGCAGCTTGGAAGGGGTAGGTGGCTACACCTTC.

The genes are TRBV27 and TRBJ2-7; D not certain. The germline CDR1 and CDR2 sequences are MNHEY and SMNVEV (reference sequence). The length of the CDR3 is 14 residues. The V and J ends lost 5 bases and 0 bases respectively, with 11 bases between them. Here the CDR3 DNA reads TGTGCCAGCAGTACCAACCGAGACTCCTACGAGCAGTACTTC. It specifies CASSTNRDSYEQYF.

The gene calls are TRBV7-9 and TRBJ1-2, with a tentative D call TRBD1 (5 bases). This CDR3 is built from 15 residues. Trimming pared 1 base from V and 6 bases from J, leaving 15 bases between. From germline, CDR1 is SEHNR and CDR2 FQNEAQ (reference sequence). In DNA, the CDR3 is TGTGCCAGCAGCTTAGAGGGTGGTTTGGGGCATGGCTACACCTTC. Its protein is CASSLEGGLGHGYTF.

The chain joins TRBV7-3 to TRBJ1-6; 7 bases match TRBD1. The CDR3 spans 14 residues. J lost 9 bases, V lost 4 bases, and 6 bases had no gene match. Germline V lookup: CDR1 SGHTA, CDR2 FQGTGA. The CDR3 spells CASSSQGESSPLHF. The CDR3 nucleotides read TGTGCCAGCAGCTCCCAGGGGGAAAGTTCACCCCTCCACTTT.

This sequence joins TRBV6-4 and TRBJ2-2; D gene uncertain. CDR1 and CDR2 (germline): MRHNA, SNTAGT. The CDR3 loop spans 13 amino acids. V lost 5 bases and J lost 5, with 9 bases in between. The DNA of the CDR3 is TGTGCCAGCAGTCCCTACGGGACCGGGGAGCTGTTTTTT. Its protein product is CASSPYGTGELFF.

The V gene is TRBV27, the J gene TRBJ1-2; TRBD1 is a possible D gene (6 bases). V lost 6 bases to trimming and J lost 5 bases, with 16 bases between them. This CDR3 has 14 residues. Germline CDR1 MNHEY, CDR2 SMNVEV (reference sequence). In DNA form, the CDR3 reads TGTGCCAGCAGCTATACCGGGACACCGTATGGCTACACCTTC. Amino acid sequence: CASSYTGTPYGYTF.

The chain has TRBV27 and TRBJ2-7, with TRBD1 matching over 12 bases. Germline V lookup: CDR1 MNHEY, CDR2 SMNVEV (reference sequence). The trim removed 5 bases at V and 5 bases at J, leaving 7 bases unmatched. CDR3 size: 15 residues. CDR3: CASSPGTGGRNEQYF. CDR3 bases: TGTGCCAGCAGTCCCGGGACAGGGGGCAGGAACGAGCAGTACTTC.

This chain links TRBV5-8 with TRBJ2-5, with TRBD2 matching over 7 bases. Trimming at V came to 4 bases and at J to 4 bases, leaving 13 bases not matched to a gene. Looked up from germline, CDR1 is SGHTS and CDR2 is YDEGEE. This CDR3 is 16 amino acids long. The DNA for the CDR3 is TGTGCCAGCAGCCCCGGGGAGGGTGTGCTCAGAGAGACCCAGTACTTC. Translating gives CASSPGEGVLRETQYF.

The chain carries TRBV7-9 and TRBJ2-1; D gene uncertain. V was trimmed by 7 bases and J by 7 bases, leaving 14 bases between them. CDR3 length: 13 amino acids. CDR1 and CDR2 from the germline V gene are SEHNR and FQNEAQ (reference sequence). CDR3 amino acids: CASTLPPGNEQFF. The CDR3 DNA is TGTGCCAGCACCCTCCCCCCCGGGAATGAGCAGTTCTTC.

The gene calls are TRBV2 and TRBJ2-3; 10 bases align to TRBD2. The CDR3 extends over 14 amino acids. Germline V gene lookup returns CDR1 SNHLY and CDR2 FYNNEI. Trimming removed 6 bases from V and 1 base from J; junction bases left unmatched: 1. The DNA for the CDR3 is TGTGCCAGCAGCGGGACTAGCGGCACAGATACGCAGTATTTT. It is translated as CASSGTSGTDTQYF.

The chain has TRBV28 and TRBJ2-7, with a possible D match to TRBD2 (5 bases). The V gene's germline CDR1 is MDHEN and CDR2 SYDVKM. V was pared by 7 bases and J by 1 base, with 17 bases between. CDR3 length equals 15 residues. The CDR3 reads CASIRGSANSYEQYF. The CDR3 DNA reads as TGTGCCAGCATTAGAGGTAGCGCCAATTCCTACGAGCAGTACTTC. Complete variable domain (other parts from reference TRBV28 and TRBJ2-7): DVKVTQSSRYLVKRTGEKVFLECVQDMDHENMFWYRQDPGLGLRLIYFSYDVKMKEKGDIPEGYSVSREKKERFSLILESASTNQTSMYLCASIRGSANSYEQYFGPGTRLTVT.

The chain combines TRBV11-2 with TRBJ1-1; D is ambiguous. This CDR3 is built from 11 residues. Trimming removed 7 bases from V and 3 bases from J, with 6 bases in between. The germline V gene has CDR1 SGHAT and CDR2 FQNNGV. The CDR3 DNA is TGTGCCAGCACCCTCGACACTGAAGCTTTCTTT. Translation gives CASTLDTEAFF. Using reference TRBV11-2 and TRBJ1-1 for the parts outside the CDR3, the full variable domain is EAGVAQSPRYKIIEKRQSVAFWCNPISGHATLYWYQQILGQGPKLLIQFQNNGVVDDSQLPKDRFSAERLKGVDSTLKIQPAKLEDSAVYLCASTLDTEAFFGQGTRLTVV.